The subject of this entry is one TCR beta chain. Multiplex touch-down PCR amplified TRB using TRB-A and TRB-B pools in one tube. TCRdb reanalyzed the multiplex PCR reads, giving one entry per CDR3 protein sequence and no DNA. The sample shows 9,500 to 15,000 distinct CDR3 sequences, and 2.5% to 4% sits with its ten largest clones. The germline gives CDR1 SGHAT, CDR2 FQNNGV. The length of the CDR3 is 15 residues. The source of the sample is a study of T cell clusters in autoimmune cytopenias. TRB was amplified from roughly 0.25 ug of peripheral blood genomic DNA per sample. In addition, the sample was reused for a study of T cell repertoires in aging, cancer and after chemotherapy.

The receptor was isolated from a human donor in good health. Input material: peripheral blood. The rearrangement links TRBV11-2 to TRBJ2-7; the D call from TCRdb, TRBD1, cannot be confirmed without DNA. CDR3 sequence reads: CASSLGSKGAETQYF.